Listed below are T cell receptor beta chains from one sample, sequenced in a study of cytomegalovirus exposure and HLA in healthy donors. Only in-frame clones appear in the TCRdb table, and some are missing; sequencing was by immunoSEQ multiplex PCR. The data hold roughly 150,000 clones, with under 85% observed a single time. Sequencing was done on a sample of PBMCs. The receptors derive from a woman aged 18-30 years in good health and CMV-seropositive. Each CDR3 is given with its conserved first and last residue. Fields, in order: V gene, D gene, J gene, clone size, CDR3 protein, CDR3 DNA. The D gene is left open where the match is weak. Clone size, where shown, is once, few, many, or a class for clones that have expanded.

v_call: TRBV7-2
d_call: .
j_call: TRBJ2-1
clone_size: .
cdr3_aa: CASSPNRGGTHNEQFF
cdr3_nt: TGTGCCAGCAGCCCTAATAGGGGGGGGACCCACAATGAGCAGTTCTTC

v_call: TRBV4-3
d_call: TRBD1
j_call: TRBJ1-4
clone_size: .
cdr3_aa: CASSQDRGTGNEKLFF
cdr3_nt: TGCGCCAGCAGCCAAGATAGGGGGACAGGAAATGAAAAACTGTTTTTT

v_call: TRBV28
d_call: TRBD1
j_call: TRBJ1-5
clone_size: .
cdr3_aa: CASRGTGGFTSNQPQHF
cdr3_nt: TGTGCCAGCAGGGGGACAGGGGGATTTACTAGCAATCAGCCCCAGCATTTT

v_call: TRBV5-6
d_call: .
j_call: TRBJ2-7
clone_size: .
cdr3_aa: CASSDQGRDSSEQYF
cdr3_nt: TGTGCCAGCAGCGATCAGGGTAGGGATTCCTCCGAGCAGTACTTC

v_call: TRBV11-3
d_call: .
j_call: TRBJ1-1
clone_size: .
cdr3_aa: CASSRRSGTEAFF
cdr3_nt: TGTGCCAGCAGCCGAAGATCCGGCACTGAAGCTTTCTTT

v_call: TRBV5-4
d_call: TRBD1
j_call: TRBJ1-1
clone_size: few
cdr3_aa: CASRRGTEKNTEAFF
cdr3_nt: TGTGCCAGCAGACGAGGGACAGAGAAGAACACTGAAGCTTTCTTT

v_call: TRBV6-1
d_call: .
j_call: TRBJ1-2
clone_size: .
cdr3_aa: CASSDFRPALLYGYTF
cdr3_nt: TGTGCCAGCAGTGACTTCAGGCCGGCCCTTCTTTATGGCTACACCTTC

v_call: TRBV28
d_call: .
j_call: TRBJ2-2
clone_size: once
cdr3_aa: CASSFPRWEVTGELFF
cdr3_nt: TGTGCCAGCAGTTTCCCGCGGTGGGAGGTCACCGGGGAGCTGTTTTTT

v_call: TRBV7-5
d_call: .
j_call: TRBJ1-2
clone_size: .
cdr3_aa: CARSINNRGREGYTF
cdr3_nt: TGTGCCAGAAGCATAAATAACAGGGGACGGGAAGGCTACACCTTC

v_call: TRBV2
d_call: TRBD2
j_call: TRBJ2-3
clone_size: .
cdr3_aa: CASGGGPSTDTQYF
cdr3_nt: TGTGCCAGCGGCGGGGGGCCTAGCACAGATACGCAGTATTTT

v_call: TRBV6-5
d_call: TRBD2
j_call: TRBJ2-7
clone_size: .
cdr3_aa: CASRTGTSGGEQYF
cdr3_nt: TGTGCCAGCAGGACTGGGACTAGCGGGGGTGAGCAGTACTTC

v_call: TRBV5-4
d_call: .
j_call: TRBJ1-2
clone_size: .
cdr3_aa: CASSHNNRNYGYTF
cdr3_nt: TGTGCCAGCAGCCATAATAACAGGAACTATGGCTACACCTTC

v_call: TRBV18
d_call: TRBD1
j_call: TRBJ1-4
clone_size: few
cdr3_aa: CASSPGTGVNEKLFF
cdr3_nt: TGTGCCAGCTCACCCGGGACAGGCGTAAATGAAAAACTGTTTTTT

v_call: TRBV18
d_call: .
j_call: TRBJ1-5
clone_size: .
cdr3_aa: CASSPPGTASNQPQHF
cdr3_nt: TGTGCCAGCTCACCACCCGGGACTGCCTCTAATCAGCCCCAGCATTTT

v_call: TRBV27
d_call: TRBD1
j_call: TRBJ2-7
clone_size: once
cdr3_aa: CASSTSTGEASYEQYF
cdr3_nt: TGTGCCAGCAGTACCTCGACAGGGGAGGCTTCCTACGAGCAGTACTTC

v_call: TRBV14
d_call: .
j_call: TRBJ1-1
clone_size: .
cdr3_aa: CASSLTRGRNTEAFF
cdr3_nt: TGTGCCAGCAGCCTAACCAGGGGCCGGAACACTGAAGCTTTCTTT

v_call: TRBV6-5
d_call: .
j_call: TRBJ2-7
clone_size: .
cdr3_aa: CASSYSRAGASYEQYF
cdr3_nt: TGTGCCAGCAGTTACTCCCGGGCAGGGGCATCCTACGAGCAGTACTTC

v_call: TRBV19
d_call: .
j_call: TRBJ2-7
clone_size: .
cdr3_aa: CASSGPYTYEQYF
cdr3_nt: TGTGCCAGTAGTGGTCCCTATACCTACGAGCAGTACTTC

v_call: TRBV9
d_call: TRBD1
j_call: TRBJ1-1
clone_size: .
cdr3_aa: CASSDGQGTEAFF
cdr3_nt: TGTGCCAGCAGTGACGGACAGGGGACTGAAGCTTTCTTT

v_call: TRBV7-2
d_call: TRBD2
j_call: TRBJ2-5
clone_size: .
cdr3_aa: CASSTSGGAGETQYF
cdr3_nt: TGTGCCAGCAGCACTAGCGGGGGGGCCGGAGAGACCCAGTACTTC

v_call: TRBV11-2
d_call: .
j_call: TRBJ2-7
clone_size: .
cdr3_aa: CASSLVRGRGYEQYF
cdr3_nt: TGTGCCAGCAGCTTGGTCAGGGGAAGGGGCTACGAGCAGTACTTC

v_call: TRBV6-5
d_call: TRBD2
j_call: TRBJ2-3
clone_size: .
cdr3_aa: CASSSGGGRDTQYF
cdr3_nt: TGTGCCAGCAGTTCTGGCGGGGGGCGAGATACGCAGTATTTT

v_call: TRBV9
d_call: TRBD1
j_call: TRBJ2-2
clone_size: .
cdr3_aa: CASSSPPGGSGELFF
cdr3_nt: TGTGCCAGCAGCTCCCCTCCAGGGGGTTCCGGGGAGCTGTTTTTT

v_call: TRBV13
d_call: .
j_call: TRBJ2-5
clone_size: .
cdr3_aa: CASSPRGGQETQYF
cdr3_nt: TGTGCCAGCAGCCCGAGGGGGGGGCAAGAGACCCAGTACTTC

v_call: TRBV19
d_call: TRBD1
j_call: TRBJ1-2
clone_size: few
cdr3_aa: CASSLTGQGGNYGYTF
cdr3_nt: TGTGCCAGTAGCCTGACCGGACAGGGGGGTAACTATGGCTACACCTTC

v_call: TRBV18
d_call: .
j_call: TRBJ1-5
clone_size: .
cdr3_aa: CASSPTEAQPQHF
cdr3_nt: TGTGCCAGCTCACCAACTGAGGCCCAGCCCCAGCATTTT

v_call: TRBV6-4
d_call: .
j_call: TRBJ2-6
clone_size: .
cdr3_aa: CATRSSGANVLTF
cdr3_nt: TGTGCCACCCGGAGCTCTGGGGCCAACGTCCTGACTTTC

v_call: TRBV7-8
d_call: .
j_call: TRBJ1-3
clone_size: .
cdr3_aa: CASSSRGGSGNTIYF
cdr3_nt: TGTGCCAGCAGCTCTAGAGGGGGTTCTGGAAACACCATATATTTT

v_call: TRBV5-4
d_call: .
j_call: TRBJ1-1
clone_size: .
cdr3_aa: CASSPAVQGEAFF
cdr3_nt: TGTGCCAGCAGCCCCGCGGTCCAGGGGGAAGCTTTCTTT

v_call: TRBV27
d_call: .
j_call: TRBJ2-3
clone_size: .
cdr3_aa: CATGMWGRTDTQYF
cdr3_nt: TGTGCCACCGGTATGTGGGGGCGTACAGATACGCAGTATTTT

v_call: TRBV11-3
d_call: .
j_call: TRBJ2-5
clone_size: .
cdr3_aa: CASSLGTAGTQYF
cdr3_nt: TGTGCCAGCAGCTTAGGGACTGCGGGGACCCAGTACTTC

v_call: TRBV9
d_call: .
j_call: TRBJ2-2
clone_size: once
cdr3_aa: CASSPQTVTGELFF
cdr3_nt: TGTGCCAGCAGCCCCCAAACAGTAACCGGGGAGCTGTTTTTT

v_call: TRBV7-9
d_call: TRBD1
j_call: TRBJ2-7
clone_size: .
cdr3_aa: CASSLEAGTDDEQYF
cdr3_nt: TGTGCCAGCAGCTTAGAGGCCGGGACAGACGACGAGCAGTACTTC

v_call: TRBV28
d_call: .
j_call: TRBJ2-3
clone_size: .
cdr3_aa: CASSSGAARSTDTQYF
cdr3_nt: TGTGCCAGCAGTTCGGGAGCGGCCCGGAGCACAGATACGCAGTATTTT

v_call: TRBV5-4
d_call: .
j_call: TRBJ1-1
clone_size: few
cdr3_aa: CASSLDPLEGGDTEAFF
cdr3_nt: TGTGCCAGCAGCTTAGACCCCTTAGAGGGTGGGGACACTGAAGCTTTCTTT

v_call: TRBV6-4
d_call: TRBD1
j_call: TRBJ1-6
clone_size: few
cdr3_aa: CASSDSTGGNSPLHF
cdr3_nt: TGTGCCAGCAGTGACTCGACAGGGGGCAATTCACCCCTCCACTTT

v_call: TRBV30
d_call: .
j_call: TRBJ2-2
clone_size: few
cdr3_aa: CAWTGAGELFF
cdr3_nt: TGTGCCTGGACAGGGGCCGGGGAGCTGTTTTTT

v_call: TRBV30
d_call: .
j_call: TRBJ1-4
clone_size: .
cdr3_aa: CAWSADTSTNEKLFF
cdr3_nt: TGTGCCTGGAGTGCCGACACCTCAACTAATGAAAAACTGTTTTTT

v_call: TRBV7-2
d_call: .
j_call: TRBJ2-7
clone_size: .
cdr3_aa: CASSRVGTYSYEQYF
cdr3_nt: TGTGCCAGCAGTCGAGTTGGGACTTACTCCTACGAGCAGTACTTC

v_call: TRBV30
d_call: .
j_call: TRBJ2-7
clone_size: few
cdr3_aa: CAWRQGREQYF
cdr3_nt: TGTGCCTGGAGACAGGGGAGGGAGCAGTACTTC

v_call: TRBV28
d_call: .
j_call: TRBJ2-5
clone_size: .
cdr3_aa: CASSRRTIQETQYF
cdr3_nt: TGTGCCAGCAGCCGCCGGACTATACAAGAGACCCAGTACTTC

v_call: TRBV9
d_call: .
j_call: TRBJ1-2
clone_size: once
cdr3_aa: CASRGGTLRGYTF
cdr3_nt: TGTGCCAGCAGGGGGGGGACTCTGAGGGGCTACACCTTC

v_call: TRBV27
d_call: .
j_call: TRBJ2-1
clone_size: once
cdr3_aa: CASSSAEGEFSYNEQFF
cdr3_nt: TGTGCCAGCAGTTCAGCCGAGGGCGAATTCTCCTACAATGAGCAGTTCTTC

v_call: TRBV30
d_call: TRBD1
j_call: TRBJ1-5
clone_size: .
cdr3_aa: CAWGQDFSNQPQHF
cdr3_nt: TGTGCCTGGGGACAGGATTTTAGCAATCAGCCCCAGCATTTT

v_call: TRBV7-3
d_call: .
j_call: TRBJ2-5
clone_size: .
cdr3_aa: CASSLRRGETQYF
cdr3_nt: TGTGCCAGCAGCTTAAGAAGGGGAGAGACCCAGTACTTC

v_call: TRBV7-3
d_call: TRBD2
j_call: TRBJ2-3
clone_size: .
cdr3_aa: CASSLKPFGLAGGPADTQYF
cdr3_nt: TGTGCCAGCAGCTTAAAACCTTTCGGGCTGGCGGGGGGGCCCGCAGATACGCAGTATTTT

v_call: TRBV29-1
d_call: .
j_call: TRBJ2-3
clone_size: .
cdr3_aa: CSVEEGDTQYF
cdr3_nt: TGCAGCGTTGAGGAGGGAGATACGCAGTATTTT

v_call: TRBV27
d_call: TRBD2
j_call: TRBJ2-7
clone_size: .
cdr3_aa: CASRQRGPTSYEQYF
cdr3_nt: TGTGCCAGCAGGCAGCGGGGCCCTACCTCCTACGAGCAGTACTTC

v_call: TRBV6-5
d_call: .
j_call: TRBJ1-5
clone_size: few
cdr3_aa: CASTRGGPNQPQHF
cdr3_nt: TGTGCCAGTACTAGGGGGGGCCCTAATCAGCCCCAGCATTTT